These T cell receptor beta chains were read from a single sample in a study of T cell responses to AZD1222 COVID-19 vaccine. The method was immunoSEQ multiplex PCR; TCRdb's version includes in-frame clones alone and lacks a portion of them. The sample shows 84,000 or so clones, 70% to 90% of them seen only once. The source material was peripheral blood, sampled on day 0 of AZD1222 vaccination. The receptors come from an adult in good health. CDR3s include the opening cysteine and the closing phenylalanine or tryptophan. Fields, in order: V gene, J gene, D gene, clone size, CDR3 DNA, CDR3 protein. A D gene is named only where the DNA matches it firmly. Clone size is shown for a subset of rows, as once, few, many or a class of expanded clone.

>TRBV2|TRBJ2-5|TRBD2|.
TGTGCCAGCAGGAAAGGACTAGCGGGAGAACAAGAGACCCAGTACTTC
CASRKGLAGEQETQYF
>TRBV28|TRBJ1-5|.|.
TGTGCCAGCAGTTTATCCTTCCAGACTGGATATAGCAATCAGCCCCAGCATTTT
CASSLSFQTGYSNQPQHF
>TRBV25-1|TRBJ1-1|.|.
TGTGCCAGCAGTGAATTCGGGCGGCAGAACACTGAAGCTTTCTTT
CASSEFGRQNTEAFF
>TRBV18|TRBJ1-5|TRBD1|.
TGTGCCAGCTCGCAGAACGACAGGGATCAGCCCCAGCATTTT
CASSQNDRDQPQHF
>TRBV10-3|TRBJ1-2|.|.
TGTGCCACGAGTCCCTCGGACGAGGGGTATGGCTACACCTTC
CATSPSDEGYGYTF
>TRBV6-5|TRBJ1-2|.|few
TGTGCCAGCAGTTACGGGCGGGCTTTAGACGGCTACACCTTC
CASSYGRALDGYTF
>TRBV12-3/TRBV12-4|TRBJ1-6|TRBD1|.
TGTGCCAGCAGCCCACAGGGGGGGTCCCTCCACTTT
CASSPQGGSLHF
>TRBV2|TRBJ2-4|TRBD1|.
TGTGCCAGCAGGTTGACAGGGGGCAAAAACATTCAGTACTTC
CASRLTGGKNIQYF
>TRBV7-8|TRBJ2-2|.|.
TGTGCCAGCAGCTTCGGGACACTTAACACCGGGGAGCTGTTTTTT
CASSFGTLNTGELFF
>TRBV9|TRBJ2-7|.|.
TGTGCCAGCAGCGTCTCGGACGGACACTCCTACGAGCAGTACTTC
CASSVSDGHSYEQYF
>TRBV7-3|TRBJ2-3|.|.
TGTGCCAGCAGCAGTCGGGCCCAAGGACTCGCGGATACGCAGTATTTT
CASSSRAQGLADTQYF
>TRBV18|TRBJ2-7|TRBD2|.
TGTGCCAGCTCACCCCCGGGACTAGCGGGAGCATACGAGCAGTACTTC
CASSPPGLAGAYEQYF
>TRBV29-1|TRBJ1-1|.|.
TGCAGCGTAGAGCATGGGGGCCTCGGCACTGAAGCTTTCTTT
CSVEHGGLGTEAFF
>TRBV9|TRBJ2-2|.|few
TGTGCCAGCAGCGTAGGAGGAGGAAGCACCGGGGAGCTGTTTTTT
CASSVGGGSTGELFF
>TRBV24-1|TRBJ1-3|.|.
TGTGCCACCAGTGACTCGGGGAGGGTTGGAAACACCATATATTTT
CATSDSGRVGNTIYF
>TRBV7-3|TRBJ2-1|.|.
TGTGCCAGCAGCTTAAATGGCAATGAGCAGTTCTTC
CASSLNGNEQFF
>TRBV19|TRBJ1-1|.|.
TGTGCCAGTAGTATCCTGAACACTGAAGCTTTCTTT
CASSILNTEAFF
>TRBV5-4|TRBJ2-7|TRBD2|.
TGTGCCAGCAGCTTGTTCACTAGCGGGACCTACGAGCAGTACTTC
CASSLFTSGTYEQYF
>TRBV5-6|TRBJ1-4|.|.
TGTGCCAGCACCACGAGGGGAGATGAAAAACTGTTTTTT
CASTTRGDEKLFF
>TRBV1|TRBJ2-3|.|.
TGCACCAGCAGCCCTCATAGCGGGAGGGCTAGGGGTTTT
CTSSPHSGRARGF
>TRBV7-2|TRBJ2-5|.|.
TGTGCCAGCAGCTTAGCGCCCGGGGAGACCCAGTACTTC
CASSLAPGETQYF
>TRBV19|TRBJ1-1|.|.
TGTGCCAGTAGTATTTTCATCAACACTGAAGCTTTCTTT
CASSIFINTEAFF
>TRBV4-1|TRBJ2-7|TRBD1|.
TGCGCCAGCAGCCAACCCGGACAGGGGGCTGACGAGCAGTACTTC
CASSQPGQGADEQYF
>TRBV18|TRBJ1-1|.|.
TGTGCCAGCTCACCATTCAAAGTTGGCGAGGGCACTGAAGCTTTCTTT
CASSPFKVGEGTEAFF
>TRBV27|TRBJ2-7|.|.
TGTGCCAGCAGCCTTGGAGGGGGAAACTACGAGCAGTACTTC
CASSLGGGNYEQYF
>TRBV5-1|TRBJ2-5|TRBD1|.
TGCGCCAGCAGCCTTGACAGGGGAGGTGAGACCCAGTACTTC
CASSLDRGGETQYF
>TRBV27|TRBJ2-7|TRBD1|medium-sized
TGTGCCAGCAGTCAGGGGGCAGCCGCCTCCTACGAGCAGTACTTC
CASSQGAAASYEQYF
>TRBV25-1|TRBJ2-6|.|.
TGTGCCAGCAGTGAACACGGACATATCTCTGGGGCCAACGTCCTGACTTTC
CASSEHGHISGANVLTF
>TRBV6-1|TRBJ2-1|TRBD1|.
TGTGCCAGCAGTGACCGGGACAGGGGAAATGAGCAGTTCTTC
CASSDRDRGNEQFF
>TRBV28|TRBJ1-2|.|.
TGTGCCAGCAGTTCCTCTAACTATGGCTACACCTTC
CASSSSNYGYTF
>TRBV7-9|TRBJ2-1|.|.
TGTGCCAGCAGCTTAGGTTCGGGAAGTGGGTATGAGCAGTTCTTC
CASSLGSGSGYEQFF
>TRBV6-4|TRBJ1-2|.|.
TGTGCCAGCAGTGACGGAGGGGGAGGTAGCTATGGCTACACCTTC
CASSDGGGGSYGYTF
>TRBV28|TRBJ1-2|TRBD1|.
TGTGCCAGCGGCCGGACAGGGGGTTATGGCTACACCTTC
CASGRTGGYGYTF
>TRBV18|TRBJ1-1|TRBD1|few
TGTGCCAGCTCACCGGACAGGACTGGCACTGAAGCTTTCTTT
CASSPDRTGTEAFF
>TRBV2|TRBJ2-7|.|.
TGTGCCAAGTCCATAGGAACATCGAACAACGAGCAGTACTTC
CAKSIGTSNNEQYF
>TRBV21-1|TRBJ2-3|.|.
TGTGCCAGCCGCACAGATACGCAGTATTTT
CASRTDTQYF
>TRBV28|TRBJ2-6|.|.
TGTGGCTCGGGACAGGGCCTAGCGGGAGTTACCGCTGGGGCCAACGTCCTGACTTTC
CGSGQGLAGVTAGANVLTF
>TRBV3-1/TRBV3-2|TRBJ1-2|.|.
TGTGCCAGCAGCCAAGAGGGTCAGCCGTGGGGCTACACCTTC
CASSQEGQPWGYTF
>TRBV11-2|TRBJ1-1|.|.
TGTGCCAGCAGCTTAATGCGTGGGGGGTTGACTGAAGCTTTCTTT
CASSLMRGGLTEAFF